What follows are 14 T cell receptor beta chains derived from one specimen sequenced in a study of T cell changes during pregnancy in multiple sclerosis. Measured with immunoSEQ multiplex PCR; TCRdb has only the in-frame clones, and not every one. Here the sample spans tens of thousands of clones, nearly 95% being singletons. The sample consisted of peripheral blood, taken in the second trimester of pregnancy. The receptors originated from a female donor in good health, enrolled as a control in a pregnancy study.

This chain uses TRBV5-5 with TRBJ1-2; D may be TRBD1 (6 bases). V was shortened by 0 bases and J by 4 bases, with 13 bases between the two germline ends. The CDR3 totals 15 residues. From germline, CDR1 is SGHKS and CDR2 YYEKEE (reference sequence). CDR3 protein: CASSLGAGEGYGYTF. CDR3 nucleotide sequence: TGTGCCAGCAGCTTGGGGGCAGGGGAAGGCTATGGCTACACCTTC.

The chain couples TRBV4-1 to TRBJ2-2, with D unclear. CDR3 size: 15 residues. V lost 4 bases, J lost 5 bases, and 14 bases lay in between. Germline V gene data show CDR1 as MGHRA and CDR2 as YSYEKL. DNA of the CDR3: TGCGCCAGCAGCCCAAGCCCCACCTCGACCGGGGAGCTGTTTTTT. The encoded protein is CASSPSPTSTGELFF.

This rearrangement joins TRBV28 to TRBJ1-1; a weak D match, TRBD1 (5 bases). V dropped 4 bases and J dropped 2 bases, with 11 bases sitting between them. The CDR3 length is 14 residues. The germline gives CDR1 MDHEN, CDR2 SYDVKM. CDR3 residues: CASSYRTLNTEAFF. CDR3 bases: TGTGCCAGCAGTTATCGGACACTCAACACTGAAGCTTTCTTT.

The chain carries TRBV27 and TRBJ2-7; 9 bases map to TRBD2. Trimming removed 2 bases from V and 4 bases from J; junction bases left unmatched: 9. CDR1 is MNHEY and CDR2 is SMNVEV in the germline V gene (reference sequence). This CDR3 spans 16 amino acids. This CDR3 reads CASSLVGSGRQYEQYF. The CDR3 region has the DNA TGTGCCAGCAGTTTAGTAGGTAGCGGGAGACAATACGAGCAGTACTTC.

The CDR3 coding sequence is TGTGCCAGCAGCCCGGGACTAGCGGGACGTACCGGGGAGCTGTTTTTT. Protein: CASSPGLAGRTGELFF. The rearrangement uses TRBV5-4 and TRBJ2-2; 13 nucleotides match TRBD2. Germline V lookup: CDR1 SGHNT, CDR2 YYREEE (reference sequence). The CDR3 runs to 16 residues. V shed 4 bases, J shed 5 bases, and the junction held 5 bases outside the gene matches. The whole variable domain, remainder taken from reference TRBV5-4 and TRBJ2-2, is ETGVTQSPTHLIKTRGQQVTLRCSSQSGHNTVSWYQQALGQGPQFIFQYYREEENGRGNFPPRFSGLQFPNYSSELNVNALELDDSALYLCASSPGLAGRTGELFFGEGSRLTVL.

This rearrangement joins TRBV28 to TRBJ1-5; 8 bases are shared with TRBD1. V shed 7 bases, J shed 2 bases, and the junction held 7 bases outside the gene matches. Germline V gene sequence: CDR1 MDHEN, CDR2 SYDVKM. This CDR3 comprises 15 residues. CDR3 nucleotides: TGTGCCAGCATCAAGACAGGGGATGGCAATCAGCCCCAGCATTTT. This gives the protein CASIKTGDGNQPQHF.

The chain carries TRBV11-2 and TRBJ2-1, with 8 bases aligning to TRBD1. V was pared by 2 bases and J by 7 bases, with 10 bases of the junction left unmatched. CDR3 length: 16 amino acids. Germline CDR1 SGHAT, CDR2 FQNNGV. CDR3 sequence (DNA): TGTGCCAGCAGCTTAAAATTCCAGGGGGCAGAGAATGAGCAGTTCTTC. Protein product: CASSLKFQGAENEQFF. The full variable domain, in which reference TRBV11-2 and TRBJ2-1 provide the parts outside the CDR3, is EAGVAQSPRYKIIEKRQSVAFWCNPISGHATLYWYQQILGQGPKLLIQFQNNGVVDDSQLPKDRFSAERLKGVDSTLKIQPAKLEDSAVYLCASSLKFQGAENEQFFGPGTRLTVL.

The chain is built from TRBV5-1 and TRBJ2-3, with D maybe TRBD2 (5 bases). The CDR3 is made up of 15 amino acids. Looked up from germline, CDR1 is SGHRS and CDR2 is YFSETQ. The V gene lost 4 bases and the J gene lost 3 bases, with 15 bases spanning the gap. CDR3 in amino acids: CASSPEGRRTDTQYF. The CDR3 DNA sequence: TGCGCCAGCAGCCCAGAGGGAAGGAGGACAGATACGCAGTATTTT.

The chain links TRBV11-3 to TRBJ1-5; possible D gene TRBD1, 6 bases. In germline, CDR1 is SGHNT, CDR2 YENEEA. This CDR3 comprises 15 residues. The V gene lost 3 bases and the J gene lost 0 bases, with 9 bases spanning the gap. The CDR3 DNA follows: TGTGCCAGCAGCTTCGTACAGGGTAGCAATCAGCCCCAGCATTTT. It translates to CASSFVQGSNQPQHF. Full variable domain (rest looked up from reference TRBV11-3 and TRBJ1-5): EAGVVQSPRYKIIEKKQPVAFWCNPISGHNTLYWYLQNLGQGPELLIRYENEEAVDDSQLPKDRFSAERLKGVDSTLKIQPAELGDSAVYLCASSFVQGSNQPQHFGDGTRLSIL.

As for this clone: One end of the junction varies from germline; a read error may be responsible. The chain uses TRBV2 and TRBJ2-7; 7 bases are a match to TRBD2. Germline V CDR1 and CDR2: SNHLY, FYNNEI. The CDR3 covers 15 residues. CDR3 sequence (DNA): TGTGCCAGCAGTGAAGCCTCAGGGAGGGTCTACGAGCGGTACTTC. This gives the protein CASSEASGRVYERYF.

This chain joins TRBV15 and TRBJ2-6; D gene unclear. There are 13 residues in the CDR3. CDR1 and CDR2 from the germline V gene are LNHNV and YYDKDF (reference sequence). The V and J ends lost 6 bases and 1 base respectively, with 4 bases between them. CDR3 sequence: CATRSSGANVLTF. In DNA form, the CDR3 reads TGTGCCACCAGGTCGTCTGGGGCCAACGTCCTGACTTTC.

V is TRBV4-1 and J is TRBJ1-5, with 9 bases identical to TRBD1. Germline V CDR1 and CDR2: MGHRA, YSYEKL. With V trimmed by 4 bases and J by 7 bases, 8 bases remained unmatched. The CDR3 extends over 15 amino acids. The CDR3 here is CASSPPDRGEQPQHF. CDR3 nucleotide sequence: TGCGCCAGCAGCCCCCCTGACAGGGGGGAACAGCCCCAGCATTTT.

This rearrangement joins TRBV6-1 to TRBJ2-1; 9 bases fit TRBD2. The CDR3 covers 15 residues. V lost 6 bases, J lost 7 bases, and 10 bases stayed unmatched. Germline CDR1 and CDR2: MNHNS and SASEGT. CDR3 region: CASRNLAGASNEQFF. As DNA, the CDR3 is TGTGCCAGCAGGAACTTAGCGGGAGCGAGTAATGAGCAGTTCTTC.

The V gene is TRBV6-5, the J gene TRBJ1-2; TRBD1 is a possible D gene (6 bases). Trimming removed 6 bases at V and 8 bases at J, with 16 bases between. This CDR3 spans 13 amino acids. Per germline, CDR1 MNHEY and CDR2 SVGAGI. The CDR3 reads CASSSRGQWGYTF. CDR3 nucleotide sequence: TGTGCCAGCAGCTCGAGGGGACAATGGGGCTACACCTTC.